Only a few counts were recorded for the clone carrying this TCR beta chain. Its antigen is undetermined. This record comes from a study of T cell repertoires in cytomegalovirus infection. Looked up from germline, CDR1 is MNHEY and CDR2 is SMNVEV (reference sequence). The CDR3 extends over 12 amino acids. V was shortened by 4 bases and J by 8 bases, with 8 bases between the two germline ends. TCRdb re-called the reads with MiXCR, one entry per CDR3 protein. This sample yields 300,000 to 400,000 distinct CDR3 sequences, of which almost 30% are seen a single time; around 20% belongs to the top ten. The TCR was taken from a human donor in good health (CMV status not recorded). Some clones in this sample may be carry-over from other donors' samples. The chain combines TRBV27 with TRBJ2-2; TRBD2 might be the D (5 bases). Sequences were derived from cultured PBMCs, sampled from culture after CMV antigen stimulation. The DNA of the CDR3 is TGTGCCAGCAGTTACGGGGTGGGGGAGCTGTTTTTT. It yields the protein CASSYGVGELFF.